The TCR beta chain under discussion was sequenced for a study of cytomegalovirus exposure and HLA in healthy donors. V trimming: 5 bases; J trimming: 5 bases; junction bases outside the gene matches: 9. Looked up from germline, CDR1 is MNHEY and CDR2 is SMNVEV (reference sequence). The CDR3 consists of 15 residues. In the PCR, 60 Vbeta and 13 Jbeta primers were used. Clones were read by immunoSEQ multiplex PCR, and TCRdb kept only the in-frame ones, dropping some. The repertoire holds 200,000 or so clones, with under 90% as singletons. This rearrangement joins TRBV27 to TRBJ1-1; TRBD1 aligns across 9 bases. What was sequenced was PBMCs. This TCR derives from a boy aged 2 to 9 in good health and CMV-seronegative. The CDR3 nucleotides read TGTGCCAGCAGTGAAATGACAGGGGGGTTTACTGAAGCTTTCTTT. This codes for CASSEMTGGFTEAFF.